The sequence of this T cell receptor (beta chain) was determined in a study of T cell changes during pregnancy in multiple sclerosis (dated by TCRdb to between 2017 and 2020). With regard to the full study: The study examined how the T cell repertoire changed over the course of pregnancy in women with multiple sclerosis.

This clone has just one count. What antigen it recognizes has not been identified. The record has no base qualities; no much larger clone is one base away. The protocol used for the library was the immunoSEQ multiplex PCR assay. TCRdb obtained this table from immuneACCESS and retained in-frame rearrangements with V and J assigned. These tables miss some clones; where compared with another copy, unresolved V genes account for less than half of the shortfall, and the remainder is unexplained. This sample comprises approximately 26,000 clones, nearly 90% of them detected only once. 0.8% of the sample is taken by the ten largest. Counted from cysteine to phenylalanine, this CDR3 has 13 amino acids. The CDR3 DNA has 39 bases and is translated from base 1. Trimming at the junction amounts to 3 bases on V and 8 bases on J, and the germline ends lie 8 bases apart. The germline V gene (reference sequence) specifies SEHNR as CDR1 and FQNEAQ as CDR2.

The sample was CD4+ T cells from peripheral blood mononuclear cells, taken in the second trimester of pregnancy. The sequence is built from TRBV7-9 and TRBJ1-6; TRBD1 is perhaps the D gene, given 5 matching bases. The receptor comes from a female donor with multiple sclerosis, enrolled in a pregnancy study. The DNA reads TGTGCCAGCAGCTTGGAAGGGGATTCACCCCTCCACTTT. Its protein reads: CASSLEGDSPLHF.